One sample yielded the 14 T cell receptor beta chains listed below, sequenced in a study of cytomegalovirus exposure and HLA in healthy donors. PCR used 60 Vbeta primers and 13 Jbeta primers. Here immunoSEQ multiplex PCR was the method, and the copy in TCRdb shows in-frame clones only, minus some. The sample consists of some 130,000 clones, about 80% of them appearing once. What was sequenced was PBMCs. The receptor source for this set is a human donor in good health.

This clone has just one count. The chain is built from TRBV11-2 and TRBJ2-7, with D maybe TRBD1 (6 bases). The V gene lost 8 bases and the J gene lost 1 base, with 12 bases spanning the gap. Germline CDR1 is SGHAT and CDR2 is FQNNGV. This CDR3 spans 13 amino acids. The CDR3 region is CASRQDRSYEQYF. In nucleotides, the CDR3 is TGTGCCAGCCGCCAGGACAGATCCTACGAGCAGTACTTC.

This sequence joins TRBV6-5 and TRBJ2-5; 11 nucleotides align to TRBD2. Germline CDR1 reads MNHEY; CDR2 reads SVGAGI. The CDR3 length is 15 residues. V lost 4 bases to trimming and J lost 5 bases; unmatched junction nucleotides: 6. This chain's CDR3 is CASSSILAGVETQYF. The CDR3 bases are TGTGCCAGCAGTTCCATACTAGCGGGGGTGGAGACCCAGTACTTC.

The V call is TRBV5-4, the J call TRBJ2-7, with 7 bases identical to TRBD1. After removal of 2 bases from V and 5 bases from J, the junction contained 16 bases not matched to a gene. The CDR3 contains 17 residues. The germline gives CDR1 SGHNT, CDR2 YYREEE (reference sequence). This CDR3 reads CASSFQTGDGFVDEQYF. CDR3 bases: TGTGCCAGCAGCTTTCAAACAGGGGATGGATTTGTGGACGAGCAGTACTTC.

V and J are TRBV6-6 and TRBJ2-1, with TRBD2 matching 8 bases. CDR1 MNHNY and CDR2 SVGAGI come from the germline V gene (reference sequence). This CDR3 comprises 15 residues. V gave up 8 bases and J gave up 0 bases; unmatched junction bases: 6. Here the CDR3 DNA reads TGTGCCAGCCGCACTAGCGGAAGCTCCTACAATGAGCAGTTCTTC. It yields the protein CASRTSGSSYNEQFF.

J is TRBJ2-2 and V is TRBV10-3; D not resolved. There are 13 residues in the CDR3. The germline CDR1 and CDR2 sequences are ENHRY and SYGVKD. The ends were cut back, 7 bases at V and 5 bases at J, with 11 bases in the middle. CDR3 DNA: TGTGCCATCATGCCGGAACAGACCGGGGAGCTGTTTTTT. This translates into CAIMPEQTGELFF.

CDR3 in amino acids: CASSQVGTGTDGYTF. The CDR3 DNA reads as TGTGCCAGCAGCCAAGTAGGGACAGGGACGGATGGCTACACCTTC. V gene TRBV14 combines with J gene TRBJ1-2; TRBD1 matches 9 bases. Unmatched junction bases numbered 6, after V lost 1 base and J lost 6 bases. The CDR3 runs to 15 residues. The germline CDR1 and CDR2 sequences are SGHDN and FVKESK.

The rearrangement uses TRBV9 and TRBJ2-2, with a possible D match to TRBD2 (6 bases). The CDR3 totals 15 residues. Trimming pared 0 bases from V and 5 bases from J, leaving 11 bases between. In germline, CDR1 is SGDLS, CDR2 YYNGEE. DNA of the CDR3: TGTGCCAGCAGCGTAGCTGGGGGGAATACCGGGGAGCTGTTTTTT. This translates into CASSVAGGNTGELFF.

The chain couples TRBV10-3 to TRBJ1-4, with D unclear. Germline V gene lookup returns CDR1 ENHRY and CDR2 SYGVKD. Trimming took off 0 bases at V and 7 bases at J, with 12 bases between the two ends. The CDR3 has 15 amino acids. Written as DNA, the CDR3 is TGTGCCATCAGTGAGTCACCGGGTCGGGGTGAAAAACTGTTTTTT. Its translation: CAISESPGRGEKLFF.

This clone came up a few times. The chain couples TRBV5-5 to TRBJ1-1; D is uncertain. V gave up 2 bases and J gave up 5 bases, with 13 bases separating them. This CDR3 is 14 amino acids long. The V gene's germline CDR1 is SGHKS and CDR2 YYEKEE (reference sequence). The CDR3, as DNA: TGTGCCAGCAGCTTAAACCCGGGGTCGACTGAAGCTTTCTTT. Its protein product is CASSLNPGSTEAFF.

This clone showed up just a few times. The chain uses TRBV5-4 and TRBJ2-7; possible D gene TRBD2, 5 bases. V was cut by 3 bases and J by 6 bases, with 16 bases left in between. CDR3 size: 14 residues. CDR1 SGHNT and CDR2 YYREEE come from the germline V gene (reference sequence). In DNA, the CDR3 is TGTGCCAGCAGCTGGGCGGGTGGAGAAGGCGAGCAGTACTTC. Translating gives CASSWAGGEGEQYF. Full variable domain (rest looked up from reference TRBV5-4 and TRBJ2-7): ETGVTQSPTHLIKTRGQQVTLRCSSQSGHNTVSWYQQALGQGPQFIFQYYREEENGRGNFPPRFSGLQFPNYSSELNVNALELDDSALYLCASSWAGGEGEQYFGPGTRLTVT.

This chain uses TRBV6-5 with TRBJ2-3; 11 bases agree with TRBD1. CDR3 length equals 14 residues. Trimming cost V 6 bases and J 4 bases; bases outside gene matches: 3. In germline, CDR1 is MNHEY, CDR2 SVGAGI. The CDR3 bases are TGTGCCAGCAGACGGACAGGGGGCCCAGATACGCAGTATTTT. Amino acids: CASRRTGGPDTQYF.

The chain has TRBV6-1 and TRBJ2-1; possible D gene TRBD2, 6 bases. The CDR3 is 16 residues long. V was trimmed by 3 bases and J by 8 bases, leaving 20 bases between them. CDR1 and CDR2 from the germline V gene are MNHNS and SASEGT. CDR3 in amino acids: CASSDPGSPVQDEQFF. CDR3 nucleotides: TGTGCCAGCAGTGACCCCGGGAGTCCGGTTCAGGATGAGCAGTTCTTC.

The chain recombines TRBV9 with TRBJ1-2; D is ambiguous. This CDR3 has 12 amino acids. Trimming took 6 bases from V and 8 from J, leaving 14 bases between them. Germline CDR1 SGDLS, CDR2 YYNGEE. The CDR3 DNA is TGTGCCAGCACCCAAGGTGGAGGGGGCTACACCTTC. This sequence encodes CASTQGGGGYTF.

J is TRBJ1-5 and V is TRBV7-8; unclear D gene. Trimming cost V 3 bases and J 5 bases, with 14 bases left between them. The germline V gene encodes CDR1 SGHVS and CDR2 FQNEAQ. The CDR3 is 15 residues long. CDR3 sequence reads: CASSFVQGGDQPQHF. CDR3 nucleotide sequence: TGTGCCAGCAGCTTTGTTCAAGGCGGTGATCAGCCCCAGCATTTT.